The rows below give T cell receptor beta chains drawn from one sample of a study of beta chain features in type 1 diabetes. The assay was immunoSEQ multiplex PCR, and TCRdb's table has in-frame clones only and misses some. The data contain about 270,000 clones, around an eighth of them singletons. Input material: naive CD4+ T cells from blood. Receptors were obtained from a man under 40 with type 1 diabetes. Both conserved end residues are part of each CDR3. Each record gives: V gene, CDR3 length, J gene, CDR3 protein.

V: TRBV7-3
length: 15
J: TRBJ2-3
CDR3: CASSPTRTGTDTQYF

V: TRBV4-2
length: 15
J: TRBJ1-4
CDR3: CASSQQQGANEKLFF

V: TRBV10-3
length: 16
J: TRBJ1-2
CDR3: CAISDQTGARSYGYTF

V: TRBV6-6
length: 14
J: TRBJ1-2
CDR3: CASSYTGTDYGYTF

V: TRBV7-3
length: 16
J: TRBJ2-1
CDR3: CASSQTGGSSYNEQFF

V: TRBV5-1
length: 13
J: TRBJ2-7
CDR3: CASSYGQGDEQYF

V: TRBV7-9
length: 18
J: TRBJ2-1
CDR3: CASSSPGERDVSYNEQFF

V: TRBV19
length: 15
J: TRBJ2-7
CDR3: CASRSQQGVTYEQYF

V: TRBV4-2
length: 16
J: TRBJ1-4
CDR3: CASSQGWDRDNEKLFF

V: TRBV2
length: 14
J: TRBJ1-4
CDR3: CASSLGQGGEKLFF

V: TRBV18
length: 12
J: TRBJ2-7
CDR3: CASSPSGVEQYF

V: TRBV6-6
length: 13
J: TRBJ1-2
CDR3: CASSFAGEQGYTF

V: TRBV4-2
length: 17
J: TRBJ2-2
CDR3: CASSQRGTILNTGELFF

V: TRBV7-2
length: 15
J: TRBJ2-7
CDR3: CASSSRTSGTYEQYF

V: TRBV28
length: 17
J: TRBJ1-2
CDR3: CASSSSGSGTGPYGYTF

V: TRBV19
length: 13
J: TRBJ1-5
CDR3: CASRDRGNQPQHF

V: TRBV29-1
length: 21
J: TRBJ1-1
CDR3: CSVEIPLPQGAGSWMNTEAFF

V: TRBV9
length: 13
J: TRBJ1-5
CDR3: CASSARGDQPQHF

V: TRBV2
length: 15
J: TRBJ2-1
CDR3: CASSESSSSLRGQFF